The sequence of this T cell receptor (beta chain) was determined in a study of blood T cell repertoires in COVID-19. As for the study in general: Specimens from acute and convalescent COVID-19 originated in the United States, Italy and Spain. PBMCs, B-cell-depleted T cells, or T cells provided the cDNA or gDNA that made up the material.

Methods used by the authors: Researchers report that nucleated cell counts were estimated from reference gene primer amplification. Using immunoSEQ multiplex PCR, the repertoire was profiled, and TCRdb retains in-frame clones only, with some absent. Clone size and V and J calls were adopted from that table, with D and trimming inferred from the DNA. Counted here are tens of thousands of clones, 70% to 90% occurring once; the ten biggest clones make up 6% to 8.5%. Between the trimmed V and J ends, which lost 0 bases and 3 bases, there was a span of 7 bases. The CDR3 contains 13 residues. CDR1 is SGHNT and CDR2 is YYREEE in the germline V gene (reference sequence).

V is TRBV5-4 and J is TRBJ2-7; D unresolved. This clonotype originated in a man aged 55 to 69 with acute or convalescent COVID-19. The sample was peripheral blood. The CDR3 protein is CASSLDRVYEQYF. The CDR3 coding sequence is TGTGCCAGCAGCTTGGATCGGGTCTACGAGCAGTACTTC.